This T cell receptor beta chain emerged from a study of T cells in Graves' hyperthyroidism and ophthalmopathy. Study as a whole: Peripheral blood draws took place at initial diagnosis, ahead of any treatment. Study outcomes and limitations: Median prediction lead before ophthalmopathy onset was around 6.9 months with the model. A 13 V-J signature model discriminated ophthalmopathy versus stable hyperthyroidism.

The germline V gene encodes CDR1 KGHDR and CDR2 SFDVKD. CDR3 length: 16 amino acids. The ends lost 5 bases at V and 7 bases at J; junction bases unmatched: 11. A NOSPECS grade of at least 4, a Clinical Activity Score of at least 3 and duration under 3 months were recorded in ophthalmopathy patients. Researchers took RNA transcripts and amplified the TCR beta CDR3 regions from them. First-round RT-PCR targeting the TCR CDR3 was performed with the HTBI primer set. TCRdb re-analysed the multiplex PCR reads in MiXCR, keeping a single row per CDR3 protein. Among hundreds of thousands of distinct CDR3 sequences listed, 12% to 15% were seen once. Only a few counts were recorded for this clonotype. Its target is unknown.

The origin of this receptor is a woman aged 55-69 years with Graves' ophthalmopathy. The rearrangement uses TRBV24-1 and TRBJ1-5; 9 nucleotides agree with TRBD1. Sequencing was carried out using blood. CDR3 sequence: CATSGGGQGMEQPQHF. As DNA, the CDR3 is TGTGCCACCAGTGGTGGGGGACAGGGCATGGAGCAGCCCCAGCATTTT.